The 11 T cell receptor beta chains below come from one sample, sequenced in a study of blood T cell repertoires in COVID-19. Repertoires were generated with immunoSEQ multiplex PCR, while TCRdb's copy carries only in-frame clones and drops some. The sample contains about 16,000 clones, approximately 86% of which appear only once. The sample comprised peripheral blood. The receptors were gathered from a human donor in a cohort sampled during active COVID-19.

The rearrangement uses TRBV15 and TRBJ1-2; unclear D gene. Trimming shortened V by 0 bases and J by 5 bases, and 16 bases separated the two germline ends. In germline, CDR1 is LNHNV, CDR2 YYDKDF (reference sequence). This CDR3 is 16 amino acids long. This chain's CDR3 is CATSRDMSVPVYGYTF. The CDR3, as DNA: TGTGCCACCAGCAGAGATATGTCGGTTCCCGTTTATGGCTACACCTTC. Combining the CDR3 with reference TRBV15 and TRBJ1-2 gives the whole variable domain DAMVIQNPRYQVTQFGKPVTLSCSQTLNHNVMYWYQQKSSQAPKLLFHYYDKDFNNEADTPDNFQSRRPNTSFCFLDIRSPGLGDTAMYLCATSRDMSVPVYGYTFGSGTRLTVV.

The rearrangement joins TRBV29-1 to TRBJ1-2, with TRBD1 matching over 7 bases. Germline CDR1 and CDR2: SQVTM and ANQGSEA. V lost 1 base, J lost 5 bases, and 4 bases stayed unmatched. The CDR3 totals 13 residues. The DNA for the CDR3 is TGCAGCGTTGAAGCGGGACAGTCTTATGGCTACACCTTC. It yields the protein CSVEAGQSYGYTF.

The rearrangement uses TRBV7-2 and TRBJ2-5, with unresolved D. V was trimmed by 3 bases and J by 1 base, leaving 6 bases between them. This CDR3 contains 13 residues. Germline values: CDR1 SGHTA, CDR2 FQGNSA. The CDR3 loop reads CASSLSGQETQYF. The CDR3 nucleotides are TGTGCCAGCAGCTTGTCGGGCCAAGAGACCCAGTACTTC.

This chain uses TRBV12-3 or TRBV12-4 with TRBJ2-5; D may be TRBD1 (6 bases). The CDR3 runs 13 residues. V lost 10 bases and J lost 4, with 16 bases in between. The CDR3 reads CATKDRLLETQYF. The CDR3 DNA is TGTGCCACAAAAGACAGGCTGCTAGAGACCCAGTACTTC.

The chain has TRBV19 and TRBJ2-4; D is possibly TRBD2 (5 bases). The CDR3 contains 15 residues. V gave up 2 bases and J gave up 0 bases, with 8 bases separating them. The V gene's germline CDR1 is LNHDA and CDR2 SQIVND (reference sequence). CDR3 amino acids: CASSIPGLAKNIQYF. The CDR3 DNA follows: TGTGCCAGTAGTATACCCGGACTAGCCAAAAACATTCAGTACTTC.

The chain recombines TRBV7-8 with TRBJ1-2; D gene uncertain. The CDR3 runs to 12 residues. V was cut by 5 bases and J by 4 bases, with 8 bases left in between. Germline V CDR1 and CDR2: SGHVS, FQNEAQ. The chain's CDR3 is CASSATSYGYTF. DNA for the CDR3: TGTGCCAGCAGCGCCACAAGCTATGGCTACACCTTC.

The chain couples TRBV2 to TRBJ2-5; 8 positions agree with TRBD1. The CDR3 is made up of 14 amino acids. CDR1 is SNHLY, CDR2 FYNNEI, per germline. With V trimmed by 5 bases and J by 5 bases, 7 bases remained unmatched. CDR3 in amino acids: CASSPDRVWETQYF. DNA for the CDR3: TGTGCCAGCAGTCCGGACAGGGTATGGGAGACCCAGTACTTC.

This sequence joins TRBV27 and TRBJ2-7; 8 bases align to TRBD1. V lost 4 bases and J lost 0; bases outside the gene matches: 2. The CDR3 is made up of 14 amino acids. The germline V gene has CDR1 MNHEY and CDR2 SMNVEV (reference sequence). CDR3: CASSSDRASYEQYF. For the CDR3, the DNA is TGTGCCAGCAGTTCGGACAGGGCCTCCTACGAGCAGTACTTC.

This chain connects TRBV7-3 to TRBJ1-4; D possibly corresponds to TRBD1 (6 bases). The V and J ends lost 5 bases and 8 bases respectively, with 18 bases between them. This CDR3 is built from 15 residues. Germline V gives CDR1 SGHTA, CDR2 FQGTGA. The CDR3 nucleotides read TGTGCCAGCAGCCCTACGGGGCGAGGGGGAGAAAAACTGTTTTTT. Encoded protein: CASSPTGRGGEKLFF.

The chain has TRBV20-1 and TRBJ1-1; D is ambiguous. Trimming pared 5 bases from V and 9 bases from J, leaving 10 bases between. CDR1 and CDR2 from the germline V gene are DFQATT and SNEGSKA (reference sequence). This CDR3 is built from 10 residues. This chain's CDR3 is CSAGSLKAFF. CDR3 bases: TGCAGTGCTGGGAGTCTAAAAGCTTTCTTT.

This clone was found once. The chain carries TRBV5-4 and TRBJ2-6; a possible D gene is TRBD1 (5 bases). Germline V gene sequence: CDR1 SGHNT, CDR2 YYREEE (reference sequence). This CDR3 is 15 amino acids long. V lost 0 bases and J lost 3, with 7 bases in between. The CDR3 coding sequence is TGTGCCAGCAGCTTGGTCAGGGATGGGGCCAACGTCCTGACTTTC. Translation gives CASSLVRDGANVLTF.